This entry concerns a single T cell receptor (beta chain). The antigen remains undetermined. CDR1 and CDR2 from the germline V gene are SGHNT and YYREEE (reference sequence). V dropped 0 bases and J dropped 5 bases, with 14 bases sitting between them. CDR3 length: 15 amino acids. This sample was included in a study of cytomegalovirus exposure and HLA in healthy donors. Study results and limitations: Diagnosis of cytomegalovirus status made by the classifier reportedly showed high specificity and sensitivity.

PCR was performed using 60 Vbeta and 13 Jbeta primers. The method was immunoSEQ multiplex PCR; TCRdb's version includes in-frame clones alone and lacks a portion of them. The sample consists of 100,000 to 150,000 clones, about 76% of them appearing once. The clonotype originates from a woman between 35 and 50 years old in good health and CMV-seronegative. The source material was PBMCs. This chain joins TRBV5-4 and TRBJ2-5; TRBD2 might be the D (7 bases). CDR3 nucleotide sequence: TGTGCCAGCAGCTTGGGGGGCGGGGGCGGCGAGACCCAGTACTTC. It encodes CASSLGGGGGETQYF.